This T cell receptor beta chain is from a study of graft-versus-host responses after intestinal transplantation. Study summary: Each of the recipients got a multivisceral, liver-intestinal, or isolated intestinal transplant. Induction with anti-thymocyte globulin, then tacrolimus and steroids for around three years, was given to all recipients.

A word on this clone: Its matching antigen is unknown.

Clones were sequenced by immunoSEQ multiplex PCR, and TCRdb holds only the in-frame ones, with some missing. The profile shows 30,000 to 40,000 clones, around 94% of them singletons. General study results and limits: Recipient marrow harbored GvH clones, some of which surfaced first in ileum or blood. Early after transplant, HvG clones declined as circulating GvH clones peaked.

The sequences come from PBMCs, collected 16 days after intestinal transplant. The sequence was obtained from a human patient who received an intestinal transplant, so some T cells may come from the graft donor.

The CDR3 sequence: CASSLLSGDHAETQYF. As DNA, the CDR3 is TGTGCCAGCAGCCTCCTCTCCGGGGACCATGCAGAGACCCAGTACTTC. V gene TRBV4-2 combines with J gene TRBJ2-5, with D perhaps being TRBD1 or TRBD2 (5 bases each). CDR3 length: 16 residues. CDR1 is LGHNA and CDR2 is YNFKEQ in the germline V gene. The germline V and J ends were trimmed by 4 bases and 4 bases, with 19 bases remaining between them.